One TCR beta chain is described in this entry. Its antigen is not identified. Some clones are missing from TCRdb's copy, which holds only in-frame ones; the method was immunoSEQ multiplex PCR. The data hold about 40,000 clones, with around 83% observed a single time. These data belong to a study of lymphopenia after photon versus proton radiotherapy. The CDR3 runs 15 residues. V lost 4 bases and J lost 1; bases outside the gene matches: 6. Germline V lookup: CDR1 SGHTA, CDR2 FQGNSA. Study-wide findings and caveats: Post-nadir TCR diversity decline inversely tracked overall survival among those who died. Better survival with proton therapy was suggested as possible, not demonstrated. After lymphocyte nadir, photon-treated repertoires showed oligoclonal expansion, especially CD8+ Temra. Photon-treated patients lost naive T cells and TCR diversity; proton-treated stayed stable.

The V call is TRBV7-2, the J call TRBJ2-5; 7 bases agree with TRBD2. The clonotype comes from a woman in her 70s with pancreatic cancer. Some clones in this sample may be carry-over from other donors' samples. Sequenced here: peripheral blood, sampled from a patient treated with proton-based radiotherapy. This CDR3 is CASSSLRGSQETQYF. In DNA form, the CDR3 reads TGTGCCAGCAGCTCTCTACGCGGGAGCCAAGAGACCCAGTACTTC. Full variable domain (remainder filled in from reference TRBV7-2 and TRBJ2-5): GAGVSQSPSNKVTEKGKDVELRCDPISGHTALYWYRQSLGQGLEFLIYFQGNSAPDKSGLPSDRFSAERTGGSVSTLTIQRTQQEDSAVYLCASSSLRGSQETQYFGPGTRLLVL.